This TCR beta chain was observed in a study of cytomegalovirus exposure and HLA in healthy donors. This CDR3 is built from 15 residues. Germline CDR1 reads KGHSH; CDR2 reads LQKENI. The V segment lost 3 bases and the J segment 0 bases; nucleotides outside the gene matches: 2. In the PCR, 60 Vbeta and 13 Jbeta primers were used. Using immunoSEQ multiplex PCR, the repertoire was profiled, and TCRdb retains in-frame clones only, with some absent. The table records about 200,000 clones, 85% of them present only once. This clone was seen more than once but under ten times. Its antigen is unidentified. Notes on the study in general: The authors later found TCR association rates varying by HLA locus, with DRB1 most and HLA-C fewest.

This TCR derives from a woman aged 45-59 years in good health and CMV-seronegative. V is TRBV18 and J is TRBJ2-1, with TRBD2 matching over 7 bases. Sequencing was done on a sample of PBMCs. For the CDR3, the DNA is TGTGCCAGCTCACCCCGGACTAGCTCCTACAATGAGCAGTTCTTC. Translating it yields CASSPRTSSYNEQFF. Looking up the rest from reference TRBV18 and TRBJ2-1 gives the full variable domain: NAGVMQNPRHLVRRRGQEARLRCSPMKGHSHVYWYRQLPEEGLKFMVYLQKENIIDESGMPKERFSAEFPKEGPSILRIQQVVRGDSAAYFCASSPRTSSYNEQFFGPGTRLTVL.